Below are 8 T cell receptor beta chains sequenced from a single sample in a study of tumor-infiltrating lymphocytes in primary liver carcinoma. Starting material of roughly 0.45 ug total RNA yielded TCR beta cDNA via a constant-region primer. Amplification in three nested multiplex PCR rounds with slightly modified ARM-PCR gave rise to TCR beta libraries. Forward primers for TRBV1-TRBV30 and a C-beta reverse primer served the first two PCR rounds, at about 9 cycles each. TCRdb re-analysed the multiplex PCR reads in MiXCR, keeping a single row per CDR3 protein. The repertoire has almost 200,000 distinct CDR3 sequences, around three fifths of them found once; the top ten carry under 7.5%. Germline DNA was also extracted, and blood RNA was taken from unsorted whole blood. Sample: peripheral blood. These receptors all come from a woman aged 55-69 years with primary liver carcinoma and hepatitis B virus infection.

This clonotype was seen a single time. The DNA for the CDR3 is TGTGCCAGCAGACCTCCCGGGACAGTCTCCTACGAGCAGTACTTC. It specifies CASRPPGTVSYEQYF. The V call is TRBV28, the J call TRBJ2-7; 7 positions agree with TRBD1. This CDR3 is built from 15 residues. Per germline, CDR1 MDHEN and CDR2 SYDVKM. With 6 bases clipped from V and 0 bases from J, the junction kept 8 bases outside the gene matches.

This clonotype was recorded once. A read error may account for a junction end that differs from germline. This chain connects TRBV4-1 to TRBJ2-3; 10 nucleotides align to TRBD1. This CDR3 is 17 amino acids long. The germline CDR1 and CDR2 sequences are MGHRA and YSYEKL. CDR3 sequence: CASSHDRGTGVVDMQYF. The CDR3 coding sequence is TGCGCCAGCAGCCATGATCGGGGGACAGGGGTGGTAGATATGCAGTATTTT.

Points on this clonotype: One base away lies a much larger clone, so this may be a sequencing read error. The chain carries TRBV6-5 and TRBJ2-7; the match to TRBD1 covers 7 bases. The CDR3 is made up of 15 amino acids. In germline, CDR1 is MNHEY, CDR2 SVGAGI. With 5 bases clipped from V and 2 bases from J, the junction kept 9 bases outside the gene matches. The CDR3 DNA sequence: TGTGCCAGCAGTCCAAATACAGGGGTGACCTACGAGCAGTACTTC. Translated: CASSPNTGVTYEQYF.

The chain links TRBV7-8 to TRBJ1-2, with a weak D call TRBD1 (6 bases). V dropped 3 bases and J dropped 8 bases, with 16 bases sitting between them. Germline-derived CDR1 and CDR2 are SGHVS and FQNEAQ. The length of the CDR3 is 14 residues. For the CDR3, the DNA is TGTGCCAGCAGCTTCGCAGGGGCAATTCAAGGCTACACCTTC. This translates into CASSFAGAIQGYTF.

The chain combines TRBV11-2 with TRBJ2-7; 8 nucleotides agree with TRBD1. J was trimmed by 0 bases and V by 5 bases; bases with no gene match: 6. Germline V lookup: CDR1 SGHAT, CDR2 FQNNGV. This CDR3 region has 15 residues. The DNA of the CDR3 is TGTGCCAGCAGCCTGATCGGGACAGGCTCCTACGAGCAGTACTTC. Translated, it gives CASSLIGTGSYEQYF.

The chain recombines TRBV5-5 with TRBJ2-7; possibly TRBD1 or TRBD2 for D (6 bases each). Germline V gives CDR1 SGHKS, CDR2 YYEKEE (reference sequence). Trimming pared 0 bases from V and 4 bases from J, leaving 14 bases between. The CDR3 consists of 15 residues. For the CDR3, the DNA is TGTGCCAGCAGCTTGGTCGGGGGCCCAAAGTACGAGCAGTACTTC. Residues: CASSLVGGPKYEQYF. Based on the CDR3 plus reference TRBV5-5 and TRBJ2-7, the full variable domain is DAGVTQSPTHLIKTRGQQVTLRCSPISGHKSVSWYQQVLGQGPQFIFQYYEKEERGRGNFPDRFSARQFPNYSSELNVNALLLGDSALYLCASSLVGGPKYEQYFGPGTRLTVT.

V is TRBV6-5 and J is TRBJ1-6; a possible D gene is TRBD1 (5 bases). There are 15 residues in the CDR3. Germline V gene lookup returns CDR1 MNHEY and CDR2 SVGAGI. V was pared by 0 bases and J by 8 bases, with 11 bases between. CDR3 region: CASSYSIQGHSPLHF. As DNA, the CDR3 is TGTGCCAGCAGTTACTCAATCCAGGGTCATTCACCCCTCCACTTT.

In the case of this clonotype: This may be a read error: a much more frequent sequence differs by one nucleotide. The chain links TRBV6-5 to TRBJ2-3, with D maybe TRBD2 (6 bases). The germline CDR1 and CDR2 sequences are MNHEY and SVGAGI. V was clipped by 5 bases and J by 11 bases, with 14 bases between them. The CDR3 covers 12 residues. This CDR3 is CASSPTSFMQYF. The CDR3 DNA is TGTGCCAGCAGTCCGACTAGTTTTATGCAGTATTTT.